This entry is about one T cell receptor (beta chain). Some clones are missing from TCRdb's copy, which holds only in-frame ones; the method was immunoSEQ multiplex PCR. The repertoire holds 95,000 or so clones, with roughly 70% as singletons. This sample is part of a study of fetal regulatory T cell absence and autoimmunity. With 1 base clipped from V and 2 bases from J, the junction kept 0 bases outside the gene matches. Germline V gene sequence: CDR1 SGHVS, CDR2 FQNEAQ. There are 15 residues in the CDR3. The chain employs TRBV7-8 and TRBJ1-5; 9 bases are a match to TRBD1. The material sequenced was pancreas tissue. This TCR was recovered from a male donor with IPEX syndrome. This CDR3 reads CASSLGTGGNQPQHF. In DNA form, the CDR3 reads TGTGCCAGCAGCTTAGGGACAGGGGGCAATCAGCCCCAGCATTTT.